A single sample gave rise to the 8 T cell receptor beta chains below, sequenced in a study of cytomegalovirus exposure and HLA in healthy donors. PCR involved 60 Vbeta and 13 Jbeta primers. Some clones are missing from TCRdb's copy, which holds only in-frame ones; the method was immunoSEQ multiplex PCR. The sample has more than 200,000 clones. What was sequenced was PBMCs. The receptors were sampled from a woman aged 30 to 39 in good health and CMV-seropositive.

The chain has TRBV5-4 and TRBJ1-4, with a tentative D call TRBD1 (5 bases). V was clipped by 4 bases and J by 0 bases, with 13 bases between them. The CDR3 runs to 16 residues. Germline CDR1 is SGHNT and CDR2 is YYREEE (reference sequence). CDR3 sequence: CASSQGWGATNEKLFF. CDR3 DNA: TGTGCCAGCAGCCAGGGATGGGGGGCAACTAATGAAAAACTGTTTTTT.

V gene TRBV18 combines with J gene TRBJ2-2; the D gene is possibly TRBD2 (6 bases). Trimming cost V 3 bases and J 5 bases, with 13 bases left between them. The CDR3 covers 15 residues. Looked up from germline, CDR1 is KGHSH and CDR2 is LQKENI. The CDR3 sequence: CASSPPALATGELFF. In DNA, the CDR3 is TGTGCCAGCTCACCCCCGGCCCTAGCGACCGGGGAGCTGTTTTTT.

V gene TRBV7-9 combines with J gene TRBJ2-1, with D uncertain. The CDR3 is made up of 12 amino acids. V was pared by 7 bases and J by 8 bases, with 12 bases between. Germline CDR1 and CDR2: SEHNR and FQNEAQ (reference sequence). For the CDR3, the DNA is TGTGCCAGCACCCCGGCGGCTGATGAGCAGTTCTTC. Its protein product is CASTPAADEQFF.

The CDR3 is CASSFRPAANEKLFF. The CDR3 coding sequence is TGTGCCAGCAGTTTTCGGCCGGCGGCTAATGAAAAACTGTTTTTT. The rearrangement uses TRBV27 and TRBJ1-4, with D hard to call. Trimming cost V 3 bases and J 3 bases, with 11 bases left between them. Germline V lookup: CDR1 MNHEY, CDR2 SMNVEV (reference sequence). The CDR3 sequence is 15 residues long.

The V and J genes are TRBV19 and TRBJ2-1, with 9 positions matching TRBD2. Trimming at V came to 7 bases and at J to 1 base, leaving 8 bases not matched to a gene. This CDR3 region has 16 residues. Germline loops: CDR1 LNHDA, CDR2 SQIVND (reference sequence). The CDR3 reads CASTFRAGGSYNEQFF. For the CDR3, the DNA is TGTGCCAGTACCTTCCGAGCGGGGGGATCCTACAATGAGCAGTTCTTC.

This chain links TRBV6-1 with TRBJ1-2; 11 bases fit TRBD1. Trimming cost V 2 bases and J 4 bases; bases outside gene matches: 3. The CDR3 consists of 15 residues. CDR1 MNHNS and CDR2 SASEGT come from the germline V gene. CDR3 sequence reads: CASSERTGGFYGYTF. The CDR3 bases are TGTGCCAGCAGTGAAAGGACAGGGGGCTTCTATGGCTACACCTTC.

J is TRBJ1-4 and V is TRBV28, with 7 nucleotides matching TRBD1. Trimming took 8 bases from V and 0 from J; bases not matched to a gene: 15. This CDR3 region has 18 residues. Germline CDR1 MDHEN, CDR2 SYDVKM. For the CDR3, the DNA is TGTGCCAGCGCTACGACAGGAACAGGGGCCCCAACTAATGAAAAACTGTTTTTT. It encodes CASATTGTGAPTNEKLFF.

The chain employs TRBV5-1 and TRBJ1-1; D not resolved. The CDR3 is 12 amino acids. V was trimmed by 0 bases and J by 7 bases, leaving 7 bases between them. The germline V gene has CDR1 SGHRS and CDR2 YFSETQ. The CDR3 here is CASSLDGVEAFF. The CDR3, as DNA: TGCGCCAGCAGCTTGGACGGGGTTGAAGCTTTCTTT.